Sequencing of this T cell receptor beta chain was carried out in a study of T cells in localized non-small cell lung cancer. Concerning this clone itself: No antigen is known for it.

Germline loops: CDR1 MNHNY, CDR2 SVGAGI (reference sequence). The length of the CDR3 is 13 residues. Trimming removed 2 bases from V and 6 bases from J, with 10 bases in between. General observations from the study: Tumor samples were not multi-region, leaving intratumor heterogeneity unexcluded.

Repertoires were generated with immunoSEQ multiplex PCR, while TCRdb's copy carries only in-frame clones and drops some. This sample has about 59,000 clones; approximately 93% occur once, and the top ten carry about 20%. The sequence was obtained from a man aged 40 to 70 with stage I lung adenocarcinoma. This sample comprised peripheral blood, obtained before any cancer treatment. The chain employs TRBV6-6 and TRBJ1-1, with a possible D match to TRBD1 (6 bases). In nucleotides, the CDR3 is TGTGCCAGCAGTTACCTCAGGGGTCCTGAAGCTTTCTTT. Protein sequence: CASSYLRGPEAFF.